The clone carrying this T cell receptor beta chain has a count of ten or more. What it binds is not known. Researchers made TCR cDNA using 5'RACE template switching, and this step added a universal primer site and UMIs. MiXCR, applied by TCRdb to the 5' RACE reads, yields one record per CDR3 protein. The table lists about 400,000 distinct CDR3 sequences, roughly 10% of them singletons. These data belong to a study of T cells after yellow fever vaccination. Study overall: Preparation of the low-cell-number fractions used SMART-Seq v4 Ultra Low Input.

Study observations and caveats: There was a small share of clonotypes that showed up in both the CD4 and CD8 compartments.

Germline loops: CDR1 SGHRS, CDR2 YFSETQ. With 1 base removed from V and 4 bases from J, the gap between germline ends came to 11 bases. This CDR3 is built from 15 residues. The source was PBMCs, collected on the day of the first yellow fever vaccination. This sequence joins TRBV5-1 and TRBJ2-2; D uncertain. This clonotype was obtained from a man aged 18 to 29 who received the YFV17D yellow fever vaccine. CDR3 sequence reads: CASSLSLVITGELFF. Here the CDR3 DNA reads TGCGCCAGCAGCTTGAGCCTAGTTATCACCGGGGAGCTGTTTTTT.